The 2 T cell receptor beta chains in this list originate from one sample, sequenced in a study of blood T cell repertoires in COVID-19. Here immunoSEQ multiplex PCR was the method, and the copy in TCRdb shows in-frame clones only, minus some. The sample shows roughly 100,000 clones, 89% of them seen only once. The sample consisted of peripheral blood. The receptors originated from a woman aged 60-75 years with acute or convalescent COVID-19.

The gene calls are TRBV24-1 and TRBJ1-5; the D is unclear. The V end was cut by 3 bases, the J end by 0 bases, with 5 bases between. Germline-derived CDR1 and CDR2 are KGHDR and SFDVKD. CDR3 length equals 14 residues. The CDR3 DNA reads TGTGCCACCAGTGATCTATATAGCAATCAGCCCCAGCATTTT. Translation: CATSDLYSNQPQHF.

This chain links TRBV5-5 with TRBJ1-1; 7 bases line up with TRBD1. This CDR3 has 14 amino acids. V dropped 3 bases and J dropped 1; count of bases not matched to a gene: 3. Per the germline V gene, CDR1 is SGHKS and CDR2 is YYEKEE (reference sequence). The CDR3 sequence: CASSSWTGNTEAFF. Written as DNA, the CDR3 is TGTGCCAGCAGCTCTTGGACAGGGAACACTGAAGCTTTCTTT.